This T cell receptor beta chain was found in a study of T cells in Graves' hyperthyroidism and ophthalmopathy (dated by TCRdb to about 2019). For the study in its entirety: Peripheral blood samples were taken at initial diagnosis, before any treatment was given. A discovery cohort of about a hundred patients, 43 with Graves' ophthalmopathy and about 58 with stable Graves' hyperthyroidism, was used to find distinguishing TCR V-J signatures. An independent validation cohort of around 19 hyperthyroidism patients and 15 or so patients who later progressed to ophthalmopathy tested prospective prediction of ophthalmopathy. The roughly 91 discovery patients were randomly split 7:3 into training and test sets. In about 6 Graves' hyperthyroidism patients, the study also compared T-cell repertoires from thyroid tissue with T-cell repertoires from blood. After blood sampling, hyperthyroidism patients were treated with methimazole at a starting dose of 30 mg daily, and ophthalmopathy patients were treated with high-dose intravenous methylprednisolone. The paper reports TCR Vbeta CDR3 sequencing of some 140 peripheral blood samples: approximately 43 ophthalmopathy, under 85 hyperthyroidism and around 17 progressor patients.

General conclusions and limits of the study: Most expanded thyroid clonotypes (frequency above 0.001) were also detected in blood, suggesting blood repertoires may reflect thyroid immune responses. Ophthalmopathy was separated from stable hyperthyroidism by a 13 V-J signature model, with over 85% sensitivity and about 84% specificity obtained in cross-validation and 80%/75% obtained in testing. In validation, the model predicted progression to ophthalmopathy a median of around six months before onset, with over 55% sensitivity and about 75% specificity. Sample size was not statistically predetermined, and blinding of investigators to group allocation was not performed.

Hyperthyroidism patients were aged 18 to 65 years and newly diagnosed, with disease duration of less than 2 months. Any patient with an uncontrolled infection, another autoimmune disease, pregnancy or lactation was excluded. Diagnoses relied on clinical symptoms, serum thyroxine and TRAb, thyroid ultrasound and orbital computed tomography. Blood from progressor patients was collected at the time of first diagnosis with hyperthyroidism, before any ophthalmopathy symptoms had appeared. PBMCs were separated from roughly 9.6 ml of fresh peripheral blood using Ficoll-Paque density gradient centrifugation. Progressor patients were initially diagnosed with Graves' hyperthyroidism and developed ophthalmopathy during follow-up. Trizol reagent was used to extract total RNA, and RNA quality was then checked on an Agilent 2100 Bioanalyzer. Amplification of TCR beta CDR3 regions was carried out from RNA transcripts. The first round of RT-PCR for the TCR CDR3 was performed with the HTBI primer set and the Qiagen OneStep RT-PCR kit. A second multiplex PCR round built the libraries, followed by size selection and purification. Paired-end sequencing of the libraries was performed with 100 bp reads on an Illumina HiSeq2000. For the original study's pipeline: SOAPnuke was used to process the raw data, throwing out any read that contained adapters or uncalled bases, had a mean Phred below 15, or lacked an exact constant-primer or identifier match. COPE v1.2.5 was used to merge the high-quality paired reads, and each unique nucleotide sequence was defined as a clonotype. MiTCR v1.1 was used to align clonotypes to the IMGT TRBV, TRBD and TRBJ reference segments. Analysis was restricted to V-J combinations with a frequency above 0.0001, which covered 98% to 99.2% of repertoires. The TCS score was defined as the ratio of F50 (clonal expansion) to E x V (chaos), calculated using BLOSUM62-based TCRdist between CDR3 peptides within each V-J. Welch's t-statistics and random forest reduced 500 to 650 V-J features to 13, which were used in a naive Bayes classifier (R e1071). TCRdb applied fastp at Q25 and MiXCR to the public reads, then kept only in-frame beta chains. Every distinct CDR3 protein forms one entry, paired with its most common genes and DNA. TCRdb assigned the V and J calls; the authors' analysis was not used. A total of some 370,000 distinct CDR3 sequences appear in this sample, approximately 18% of them only once. The ten biggest clones cover more than 30% of the sample.

This clonotype was seen only a few times. Its antigen is unknown. No clone much larger than this one lies a single base away; base qualities are absent. The germline V gene gives CDR1 as MGHRA and CDR2 as YSYEKL. The CDR3 runs 18 residues from the cysteine to the phenylalanine. Left in the record is the CDR3 DNA by itself, 54 bases read in frame from the first base. Trimming takes 0 bases from V and 8 bases from J, and the germline ends sit 20 bases apart. The clonotype was recovered from a young woman with Graves' hyperthyroidism that later progressed to Graves' ophthalmopathy. The chain couples TRBV4-1 to TRBJ1-6; the D region possibly corresponds to TRBD1 (6 bases align). The specimen was blood. At the DNA level, the sequence is TGCGCCAGCAGCCAAGATTCGTTCTCCCGAGGGGGATATTCACCCCTCCACTTT. The resulting protein is CASSQDSFSRGGYSPLHF.